This T cell receptor beta chain was recovered during a study of blood T cell repertoires in COVID-19. Study summary: Researchers got acute and convalescent COVID-19 samples from the United States, Italy and Spain. T cells, B-cell-depleted T cells, or PBMCs provided the cDNA or gDNA that served as material.

Authors' processing steps: Reference gene primer amplification gave estimated nucleated cell counts. The assay was immunoSEQ multiplex PCR, and TCRdb's table has in-frame clones only and misses some. V and J calls and clone size are those listed in that table; D and trimming were worked out from the DNA. The table shows 35,000 to 45,000 clones, with approximately 90% occurring only once. This CDR3 has 15 residues. The junction had 10 bases not matched to a gene; V was cut back by 4 bases and J by 7 bases. Germline V gives CDR1 SGDLS, CDR2 YYNGEE. This chain links TRBV9 with TRBJ2-1; 8 nucleotides agree with TRBD2. Specimen: peripheral blood. The TCR sequence derives from a man over 45 with active COVID-19. CDR3 bases: TGTGCCAGCAGCCCTCGGGAGGGCCTAATGAATGAGCAGTTCTTC. Its protein product is CASSPREGLMNEQFF.